This TCR beta chain is from a study of blood T cells in healthy people across ages. A J-beta primer mix and a sample-barcoded 5' primer were used in a second PCR of about 7 to 12 cycles. TCRdb passed the 5' RACE reads through MiXCR, listing each CDR3 protein once. The sample carries fewer than 1 million distinct CDR3 sequences, around 42% recorded once. CDR1 MNHEY and CDR2 SMNVEV come from the germline V gene (reference sequence). With 5 bases removed from V and 3 bases from J, the gap between germline ends came to 10 bases. The CDR3 is made up of 14 amino acids. Study outcomes and limitations: A conclusive naive versus antigen-experienced comparison was prevented by the unsorted PBMCs. A roughly linear age-dependent decrease characterized TCR beta diversity per million T cells.

To note about this clonotype: Its specificity is not known.

The chain is built from TRBV27 and TRBJ1-4; D unclear. Material: blood. The clonotype was recovered from a man aged 60 to 69 in good health. The CDR3 reads CASSPRWANEKLFF. The CDR3 DNA is TGTGCCAGCAGTCCGAGGTGGGCTAATGAAAAACTGTTTTTT. Full variable domain (remainder filled in from reference TRBV27 and TRBJ1-4): EAQVTQNPRYLITVTGKKLTVTCSQNMNHEYMSWYRQDPGLGLRQIYYSMNVEVTDKGDVPEGYKVSRKEKRNFPLILESPSPNQTSLYFCASSPRWANEKLFFGSGTQLSVL.